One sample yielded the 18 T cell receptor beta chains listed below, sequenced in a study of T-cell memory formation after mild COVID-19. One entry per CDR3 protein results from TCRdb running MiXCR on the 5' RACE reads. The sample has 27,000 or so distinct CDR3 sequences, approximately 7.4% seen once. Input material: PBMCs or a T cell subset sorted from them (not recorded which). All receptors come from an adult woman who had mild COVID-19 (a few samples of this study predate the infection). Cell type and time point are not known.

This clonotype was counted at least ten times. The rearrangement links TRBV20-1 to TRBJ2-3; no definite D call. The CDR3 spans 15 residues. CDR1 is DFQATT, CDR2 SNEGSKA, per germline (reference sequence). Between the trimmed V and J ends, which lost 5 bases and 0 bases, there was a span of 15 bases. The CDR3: CSAPSTASSTDTQYF. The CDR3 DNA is TGCAGTGCTCCTTCAACCGCTTCTAGCACAGATACGCAGTATTTT.

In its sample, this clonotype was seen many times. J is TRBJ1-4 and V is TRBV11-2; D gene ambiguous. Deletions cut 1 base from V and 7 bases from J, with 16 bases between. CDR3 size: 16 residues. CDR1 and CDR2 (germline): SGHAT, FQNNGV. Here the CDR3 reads CASSLGSLGYGEKLFF. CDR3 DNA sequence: TGTGCCAGCAGCTTAGGATCTCTAGGGTACGGTGAAAAACTGTTTTTT.

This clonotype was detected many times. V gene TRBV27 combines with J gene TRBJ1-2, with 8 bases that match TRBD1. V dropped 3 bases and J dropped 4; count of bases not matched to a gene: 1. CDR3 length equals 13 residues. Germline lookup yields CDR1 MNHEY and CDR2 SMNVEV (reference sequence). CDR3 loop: CASSFTGGYGYTF. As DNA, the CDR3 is TGTGCCAGCAGTTTTACAGGGGGCTATGGCTACACCTTC.

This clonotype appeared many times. This chain's CDR3 is CASSEPDTQYF. CDR3 nucleotides: TGTGCCAGCAGTGAACCAGATACGCAGTATTTT. The chain is built from TRBV2 and TRBJ2-3; no clear D gene. V shed 2 bases and J shed 4 bases, with 1 base lying between them. Germline V gene sequence: CDR1 SNHLY, CDR2 FYNNEI. CDR3 length: 11 amino acids.

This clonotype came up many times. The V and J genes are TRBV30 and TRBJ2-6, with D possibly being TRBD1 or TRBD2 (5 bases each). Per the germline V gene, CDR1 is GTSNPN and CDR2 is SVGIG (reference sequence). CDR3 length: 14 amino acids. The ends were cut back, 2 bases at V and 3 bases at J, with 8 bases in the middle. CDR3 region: CAWSRDHGANVLTF. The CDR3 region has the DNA TGTGCCTGGAGTCGGGACCATGGGGCCAACGTCCTGACTTTC. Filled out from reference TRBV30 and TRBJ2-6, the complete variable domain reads SQTIHQWPATLVQPVGSPLSLECTVEGTSNPNLYWYRQAAGRGLQLLFYSVGIGQISSEVPQNLSASRPQDRQFILSSKKLLLSDSGFYLCAWSRDHGANVLTFGAGSRLTVL.

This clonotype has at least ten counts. The CDR3 nucleotides are TGTGCCAGTAGTAGCCAGGGAATAGGGGGCTACAATGAGCAGTTCTTC. It specifies CASSSQGIGGYNEQFF. The rearrangement uses TRBV19 and TRBJ2-1; weak D call: TRBD1 (6 bases). Germline-derived CDR1 and CDR2 are LNHDA and SQIVND (reference sequence). Trimming shortened V by 4 bases and J by 3 bases, and 16 bases separated the two germline ends. The CDR3 runs 16 residues.

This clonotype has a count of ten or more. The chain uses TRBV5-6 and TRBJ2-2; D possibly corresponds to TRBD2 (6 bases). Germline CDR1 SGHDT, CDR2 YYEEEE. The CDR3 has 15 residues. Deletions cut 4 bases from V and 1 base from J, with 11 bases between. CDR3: CASSALARNTGELFF. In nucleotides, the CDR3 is TGTGCCAGCAGCGCGCTAGCGCGGAACACCGGGGAGCTGTTTTTT.

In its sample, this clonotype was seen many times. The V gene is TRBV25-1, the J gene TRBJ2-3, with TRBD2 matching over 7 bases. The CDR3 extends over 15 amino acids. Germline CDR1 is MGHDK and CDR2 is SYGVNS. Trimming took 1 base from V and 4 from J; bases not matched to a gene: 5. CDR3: CASSESRGDADTQYF. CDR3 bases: TGTGCCAGCAGTGAATCTCGGGGGGACGCAGATACGCAGTATTTT.

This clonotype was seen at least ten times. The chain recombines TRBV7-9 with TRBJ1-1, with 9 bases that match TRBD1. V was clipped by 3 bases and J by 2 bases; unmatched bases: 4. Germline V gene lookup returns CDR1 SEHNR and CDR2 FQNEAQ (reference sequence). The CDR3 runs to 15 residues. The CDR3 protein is CASSFGDRVNTEAFF. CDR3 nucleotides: TGTGCCAGCAGCTTCGGGGACAGGGTAAACACTGAAGCTTTCTTT.

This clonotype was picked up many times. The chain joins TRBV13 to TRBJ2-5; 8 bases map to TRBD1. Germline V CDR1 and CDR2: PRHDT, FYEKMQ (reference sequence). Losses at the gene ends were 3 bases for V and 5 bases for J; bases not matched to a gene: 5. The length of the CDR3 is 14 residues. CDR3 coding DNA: TGTGCCAGCAGCTTGAACAGGGGGATGGAGACCCAGTACTTC. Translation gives CASSLNRGMETQYF. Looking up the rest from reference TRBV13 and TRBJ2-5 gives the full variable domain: AAGVIQSPRHLIKEKRETATLKCYPIPRHDTVYWYQQGPGQDPQFLISFYEKMQSDKGSIPDRFSAQQFSDYHSELNMSSLELGDSALYFCASSLNRGMETQYFGPGTRLLVL.

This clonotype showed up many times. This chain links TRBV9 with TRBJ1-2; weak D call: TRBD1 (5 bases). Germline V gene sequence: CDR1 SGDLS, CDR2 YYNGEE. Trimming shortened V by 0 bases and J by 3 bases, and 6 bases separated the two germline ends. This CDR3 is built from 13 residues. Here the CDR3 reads CASSVGGHYGYTF. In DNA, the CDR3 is TGTGCCAGCAGCGTAGGGGGACACTATGGCTACACCTTC.

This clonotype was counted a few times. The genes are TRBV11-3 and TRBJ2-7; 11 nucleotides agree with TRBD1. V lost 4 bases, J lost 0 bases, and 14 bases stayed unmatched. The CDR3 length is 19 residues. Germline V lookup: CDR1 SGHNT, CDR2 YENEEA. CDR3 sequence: CASSSHPGTGGMSSYEQYF. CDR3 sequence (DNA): TGTGCCAGCAGCTCTCACCCCGGGACAGGGGGTATGAGCTCCTACGAGCAGTACTTC. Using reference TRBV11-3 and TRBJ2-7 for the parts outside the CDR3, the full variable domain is EAGVVQSPRYKIIEKKQPVAFWCNPISGHNTLYWYLQNLGQGPELLIRYENEEAVDDSQLPKDRFSAERLKGVDSTLKIQPAELGDSAVYLCASSSHPGTGGMSSYEQYFGPGTRLTVT.

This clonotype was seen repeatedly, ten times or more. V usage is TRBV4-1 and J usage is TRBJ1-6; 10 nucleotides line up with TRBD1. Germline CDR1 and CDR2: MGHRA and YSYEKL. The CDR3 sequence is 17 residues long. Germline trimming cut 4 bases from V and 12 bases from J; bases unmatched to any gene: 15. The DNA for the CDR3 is TGCGCCAGCAGCCCCACCACCCAGGGACAGGGGAGGGGACCCCTCCACTTT. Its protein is CASSPTTQGQGRGPLHF.

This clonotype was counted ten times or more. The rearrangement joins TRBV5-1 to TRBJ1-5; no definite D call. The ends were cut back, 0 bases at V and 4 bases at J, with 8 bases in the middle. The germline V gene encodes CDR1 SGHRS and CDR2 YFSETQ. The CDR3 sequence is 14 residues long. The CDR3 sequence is CASSLGTANQPQHF. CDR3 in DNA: TGCGCCAGCAGCTTGGGGACCGCAAATCAGCCCCAGCATTTT.

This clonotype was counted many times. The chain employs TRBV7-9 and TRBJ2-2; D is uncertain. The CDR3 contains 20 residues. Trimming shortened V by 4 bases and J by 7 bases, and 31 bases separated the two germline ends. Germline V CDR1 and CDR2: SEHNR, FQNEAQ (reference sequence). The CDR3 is CASSSGTRRIAEIGGGELFF. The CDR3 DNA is TGTGCCAGCAGCTCCGGTACCAGGCGCATAGCCGAAATCGGTGGCGGGGAGCTGTTTTTT.

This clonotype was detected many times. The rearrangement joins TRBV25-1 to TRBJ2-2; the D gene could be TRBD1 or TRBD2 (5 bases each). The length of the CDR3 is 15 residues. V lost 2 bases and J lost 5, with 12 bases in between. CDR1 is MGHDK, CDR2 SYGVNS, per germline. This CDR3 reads CASSEMDGGTGELFF. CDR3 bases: TGTGCCAGCAGTGAAATGGATGGGGGTACCGGGGAGCTGTTTTTT.

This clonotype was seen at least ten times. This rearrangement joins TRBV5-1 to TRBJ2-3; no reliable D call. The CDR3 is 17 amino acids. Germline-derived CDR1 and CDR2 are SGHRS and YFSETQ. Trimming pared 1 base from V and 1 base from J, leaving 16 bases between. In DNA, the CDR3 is TGCGCCAGCAGCTTGACCAGGTCTGGTTCCCGCACAGATACGCAGTATTTT. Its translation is CASSLTRSGSRTDTQYF. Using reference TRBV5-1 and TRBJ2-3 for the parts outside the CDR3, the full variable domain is KAGVTQTPRYLIKTRGQQVTLSCSPISGHRSVSWYQQTPGQGLQFLFEYFSETQRNKGNFPGRFSGRQFSNSRSEMNVSTLELGDSALYLCASSLTRSGSRTDTQYFGPGTRLTVL.

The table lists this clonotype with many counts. CDR3: CASIPVAGEWKNEQFF. CDR3 bases: TGTGCCAGCATTCCAGTAGCGGGAGAATGGAAGAATGAGCAGTTCTTC. The rearrangement joins TRBV6-1 to TRBJ2-1; 9 bases are a match to TRBD2. Per germline, CDR1 MNHNS and CDR2 SASEGT. CDR3 length: 16 amino acids. Trimming took 7 bases from V and 7 from J; bases not matched to a gene: 14.